The present TCR beta chain was sequenced within a study of cytomegalovirus exposure and HLA in healthy donors. PCR involved 60 Vbeta and 13 Jbeta primers. Method: immunoSEQ multiplex PCR; TCRdb's copy keeps in-frame clones and lacks some. With around 190,000 clones in the sample, the ten largest clones hold 0.75% to 1%. Trimming took 3 bases from V and 5 from J; bases not matched to a gene: 12. CDR1 and CDR2 from the germline V gene are MNHEY and SMNVEV (reference sequence). This CDR3 is built from 16 residues. Though nominally healthy at sampling, donors likely had unrecorded immune exposures. The material sequenced was PBMCs. The chain recombines TRBV27 with TRBJ1-1; 7 positions match TRBD1. This TCR derives from a woman in her thirties in good health and CMV-seropositive. DNA of the CDR3: TGTGCCAGCAGTTTGTGGAGGGGGCAAGGAGGAACTGAAGCTTTCTTT. Protein product: CASSLWRGQGGTEAFF.